Listed here are 10 T cell receptor beta chains from one sample, sequenced in a study of CXCR3-negative and CXCR3-positive naive CD8 T cells. No antigens are known for them. The authors made the TRB cDNA libraries by 5' RACE using UMI labels. With the 5' RACE reads reprocessed, TCRdb shows one record per CDR3 protein and no DNA. The sample holds 150,000 or so distinct CDR3 sequences. Findings of the study overall: TRB CDR3s were more hydrophobic in CXCR3-positive than in CXCR3-negative naive cells.

The specimen was naive CXCR3+ CD8+ T cells from blood. Regarding subset: CD45RO-CCR7+CD27+CD95- naive CD8+ T cells expressing CXCR3 (TNR3+). The receptors were gathered from a human donor in good health. Some clones in this sample may be carry-over from other donors' samples.

The chain links TRBV23-1 to TRBJ2-3; the TCRdb D gene call, TRBD2, has no DNA to confirm it. TRBV23-1 falls under the ORF class, with uncertain function. The CDR3 totals 16 residues. The CDR3 spells CASSPREGEKGDTQYF.

This chain uses TRBV7-9 with TRBJ2-5. CDR1 is SEHNR, CDR2 FQNEAQ, per germline (reference sequence). The CDR3 runs to 16 residues. This chain's CDR3 is CASSPADTGLWGTQYF. The entire variable domain, with the rest obtained from reference TRBV7-9 and TRBJ2-5, is as follows: DTGVSQNPRHKITKRGQNVTFRCDPISEHNRLYWYRQTLGQGPEFLTYFQNEAQLEKSRLLSDRFSAERPKGSFSTLEIQRTEQGDSAMYLCASSPADTGLWGTQYFGPGTRLLVL.

V is TRBV29-1 and J is TRBJ2-7; with no DNA, the TCRdb D assignment of TRBD2 cannot be verified. CDR1 and CDR2 (germline): SQVTM, ANQGSEA. This CDR3 contains 14 residues. The CDR3: CSVEGLAGVHEQYF.

The chain couples TRBV7-2 to TRBJ2-1. CDR3 length equals 15 residues. Germline V CDR1 and CDR2: SGHTA, FQGNSA. The CDR3: CASSILQSSYNEQFF. Variable domain in full (rest from reference TRBV7-2 and TRBJ2-1): GAGVSQSPSNKVTEKGKDVELRCDPISGHTALYWYRQSLGQGLEFLIYFQGNSAPDKSGLPSDRFSAERTGGSVSTLTIQRTQQEDSAVYLCASSILQSSYNEQFFGPGTRLTVL.

The chain recombines TRBV5-1 with TRBJ2-5; the TRBD2 assignment by TCRdb is unverifiable without DNA. Germline CDR1 and CDR2: SGHRS and YFSETQ. The CDR3 runs to 15 residues. The CDR3 is CASSFSSGNGETQYF.

The chain's CDR3 is CASSLVTGTEAFF. The genes are TRBV7-9 and TRBJ1-1; absent DNA, TCRdb's TRBD1 call cannot be checked. Looked up from germline, CDR1 is SEHNR and CDR2 is FQNEAQ (reference sequence). This CDR3 region has 13 residues. The full variable domain, rest sourced from reference TRBV7-9 and TRBJ1-1, is DTGVSQNPRHKITKRGQNVTFRCDPISEHNRLYWYRQTLGQGPEFLTYFQNEAQLEKSRLLSDRFSAERPKGSFSTLEIQRTEQGDSAMYLCASSLVTGTEAFFGQGTRLTVV.

The chain links TRBV6-4 to TRBJ1-6. The CDR3 covers 15 residues. In germline, CDR1 is MRHNA, CDR2 SNTAGT. The CDR3 is CASSDSGVYNSPLHF.

This sequence joins TRBV28 and TRBJ2-2; with no DNA, the TCRdb D assignment of TRBD1 cannot be verified. The germline CDR1 and CDR2 sequences are MDHEN and SYDVKM. The CDR3 spans 18 residues. CDR3 residues: CASSFPWGERLFTGELFF.

J is TRBJ2-1 and V is TRBV7-9. Germline loops: CDR1 SEHNR, CDR2 FQNEAQ (reference sequence). The CDR3 totals 11 residues. The CDR3 sequence: CASSSLNEQFF.

The chain uses TRBV7-3 and TRBJ2-1; there is no DNA to check the TCRdb D call of TRBD1. The V gene's germline CDR1 is SGHTA and CDR2 FQGTGA. This CDR3 is built from 13 residues. The CDR3 loop is CASSLGAYNEQFF.